A selection of T cell receptor beta chains follows, all from one sample in a study of T-cell reconstitution after alpha-beta-depleted transplantation in children. TCRdb analysed the PCR reads with MiXCR anew, one entry per CDR3 protein. The sample carries approximately 300,000 distinct CDR3 sequences, nearly 8% recorded once. The starting material was peripheral blood, obtained 360 days after TCRalphabeta/CD19-depleted stem cell transplant. These TCRs come from a female patient aged 2-9 years who had a stem cell transplant for Fanconi anemia, so the T cells may come from the graft donor. Each CDR3 is given with its conserved first and last residue. The D gene is left open where the match is weak. Part of the rows lack a size; the others show once, few, many or a class for expanded clones.

many	.	TRBV4-3	TRBJ1-1	TGCGCCAGCAGCCAATCCTCGGACAGCCTCACTGAAGCTTTCTTT	CASSQSSDSLTEAFF
many	.	TRBV7-2	TRBJ1-4	TGTGCCAGCAGCGCAGGGGTGGAATGGTTAGGCGAAAAACTGTTTTTT	CASSAGVEWLGEKLFF
.	TRBD2	TRBV4-3	TRBJ2-7	TGCGCCAGCAGCCAAGATCGGGGGGTAGCCTTCTACGAGCAGTACTTC	CASSQDRGVAFYEQYF
few	.	TRBV2	TRBJ1-1	TGTGCCAGCAGTGGATGGGGCGGTGAGACTGAAGCTTTCTTT	CASSGWGGETEAFF
.	.	TRBV20-1	TRBJ1-4	TGCAGTGCTAGAGATATCAGGGGCACAACTAATGAAAAACTGTTTTTT	CSARDIRGTTNEKLFF
few	.	TRBV4-1	TRBJ2-6	TGCGCCAGCAGCCAAGCGACCTCACGGGCTGGGGCCAACGTCCTGACTTTC	CASSQATSRAGANVLTF
many	.	TRBV12-3/TRBV12-4	TRBJ1-2	TGTGCCAGCAGTCTTCCACAGAGTAACTATGGCTACACCTTC	CASSLPQSNYGYTF
many	TRBD2	TRBV11-2	TRBJ2-3	TGTGCCAGCAGCTCACAGAAAACTAGCGGGGGAGAGGATACGCAGTATTTT	CASSSQKTSGGEDTQYF
many	.	TRBV29-1	TRBJ2-3	TGCAGCGTTGAGGAACTTACAAGAGATACGCAGTATTTT	CSVEELTRDTQYF
.	.	TRBV10-3	TRBJ1-1	TGTGCCTCCAAGACAGTCCGGGACACTGAAGCTTTCTTT	CASKTVRDTEAFF
.	.	TRBV18	TRBJ2-6	TGTGCCAGCTCACCCTATCGAGGTACGAGGGGAGGTGGGGCCAACGTCCTGACTTTC	CASSPYRGTRGGGANVLTF